A selection of T cell receptor beta chains follows, all from one sample in a study of shared clonotypes between healthy human individuals. Measured with immunoSEQ multiplex PCR; TCRdb has only the in-frame clones, and not every one. Of roughly 2.5 million clones listed, around 94% are singletons. What was sequenced was naive CD4+ T cells sorted from blood. The receptors derive from a man between 18 and 35 years old in good health. CDR3s include the opening cysteine and the closing phenylalanine or tryptophan. A D gene is named only where the DNA matches it firmly. A clone size is listed for some rows: how often the clone was seen (once, few, many), or a class if it is expanded.

V: TRBV6-1
size: -
J: TRBJ1-2
D: -
CDR3: CASSERDLYGYTF
DNA: TGTGCCAGCAGTGAACGGGACCTCTATGGCTACACCTTC

V: TRBV27
size: -
J: TRBJ2-6
D: -
CDR3: CASSFQFISGANVLTF
DNA: TGTGCCAGCAGTTTCCAGTTTATTTCTGGGGCCAACGTCCTGACTTTC

V: TRBV19
size: -
J: TRBJ2-3
D: -
CDR3: CASSTGPSTDTQYF
DNA: TGTGCCAGTAGCACGGGACCGAGCACAGATACGCAGTATTTT

V: TRBV19
size: once
J: TRBJ2-7
D: -
CDR3: CASSIGYSLTYEQYF
DNA: TGTGCCAGTAGTATAGGGTACAGCCTGACCTACGAGCAGTACTTC

V: TRBV29-1
size: -
J: TRBJ2-7
D: TRBD1
CDR3: CSVDLVGQGSYEQYF
DNA: TGCAGCGTTGATTTGGTGGGACAGGGGTCTTACGAGCAGTACTTC

V: TRBV7-6
size: -
J: TRBJ1-1
D: -
CDR3: CASSLGAGNTEAFF
DNA: TGTGCCAGCAGCTTAGGGGCCGGGAACACTGAAGCTTTCTTT

V: TRBV30
size: -
J: TRBJ2-7
D: -
CDR3: CAHSSSYEQYF
DNA: TGTGCGCATTCGAGCTCCTACGAGCAGTACTTC

V: TRBV6-1
size: -
J: TRBJ1-3
D: -
CDR3: CASSETVTGNTIYF
DNA: TGTGCCAGCAGTGAGACAGTCACTGGAAACACCATATATTTT

V: TRBV30
size: -
J: TRBJ1-2
D: TRBD1
CDR3: CALGDRDYGYTF
DNA: TGTGCCTTGGGGGACAGGGATTATGGCTACACCTTC

V: TRBV30
size: -
J: TRBJ2-3
D: TRBD2
CDR3: CAWSPTSGVTDTQYF
DNA: TGTGCCTGGAGCCCGACTAGCGGTGTGACAGATACGCAGTATTTT

V: TRBV5-1
size: -
J: TRBJ1-4
D: -
CDR3: CASSFLTGKGEKLFF
DNA: TGCGCCAGCAGCTTTCTAACAGGGAAGGGTGAAAAACTGTTTTTT

V: TRBV6-5
size: -
J: TRBJ2-1
D: TRBD2
CDR3: CASGAGGRLYNEQFF
DNA: TGTGCCAGCGGTGCGGGGGGGCGTTTGTACAATGAGCAGTTCTTC

V: TRBV6-4
size: once
J: TRBJ1-2
D: TRBD1
CDR3: CASSPGQGVYGYTF
DNA: TGTGCCAGCAGCCCAGGACAGGGGGTATATGGCTACACCTTC

V: TRBV6-1
size: -
J: TRBJ2-5
D: -
CDR3: CASSEAGRGGWAQETQYF
DNA: TGTGCCAGCAGTGAAGCGGGCCGGGGTGGATGGGCACAAGAGACCCAGTACTTC

V: TRBV19
size: once
J: TRBJ2-7
D: TRBD2
CDR3: CASSIGIAGSYEQYF
DNA: TGTGCCAGTAGTATAGGGATAGCGGGGAGCTACGAGCAGTACTTC

V: TRBV19
size: -
J: TRBJ2-1
D: TRBD2
CDR3: CASSRGTSGKVNEQFF
DNA: TGTGCCAGTAGTAGGGGGACTAGCGGGAAAGTAAATGAGCAGTTCTTC

V: TRBV12-5
size: -
J: TRBJ2-7
D: -
CDR3: CASGRRYEQYF
DNA: TGTGCTAGTGGCCGCCGTTACGAGCAGTACTTC

V: TRBV30
size: -
J: TRBJ1-1
D: -
CDR3: CAWSASVYSEAFF
DNA: TGTGCCTGGAGTGCCTCCGTATACTCTGAAGCTTTCTTT

V: TRBV7-9
size: -
J: TRBJ2-7
D: TRBD2
CDR3: CASSLGTSRTYEQYF
DNA: TGTGCCAGCAGCTTAGGGACTAGCCGGACCTACGAGCAGTACTTC

V: TRBV6-6
size: -
J: TRBJ1-5
D: -
CDR3: CASSYSGADQPQHF
DNA: TGTGCCAGCAGTTACTCTGGGGCTGATCAGCCCCAGCATTTT

V: TRBV6-6
size: -
J: TRBJ1-2
D: -
CDR3: CASSDSGSANYGYTF
DNA: TGTGCCAGCAGTGACTCTGGCAGCGCTAACTATGGCTACACCTTC

V: TRBV30
size: -
J: TRBJ2-6
D: -
CDR3: CAWTGLWANVLTF
DNA: TGTGCCTGGACAGGCCTCTGGGCCAACGTCCTGACTTTC

V: TRBV4-1
size: -
J: TRBJ1-5
D: TRBD1
CDR3: CASSQAGGLFQPQHF
DNA: TGCGCCAGCAGCCAAGCAGGGGGGCTCTTTCAGCCCCAGCATTTT

V: TRBV6-5
size: -
J: TRBJ1-6
D: -
CDR3: CASSYNNSPLHF
DNA: TGTGCCAGCAGTTATAACAATTCACCCCTCCACTTT

V: TRBV7-2
size: -
J: TRBJ2-7
D: TRBD2
CDR3: CASSVGLAGGPGEQYF
DNA: TGTGCCAGCAGCGTTGGACTAGCGGGAGGGCCTGGCGAGCAGTACTTC

V: TRBV9
size: -
J: TRBJ1-6
D: TRBD1
CDR3: CASSVASGRGGNNSPLHF
DNA: TGTGCCAGCAGCGTAGCTTCTGGCAGGGGGGGAAATAATTCACCCCTCCACTTT

V: TRBV28
size: -
J: TRBJ1-2
D: -
CDR3: CASSRGDGYGYTF
DNA: TGTGCCAGCAGCCGGGGGGATGGCTATGGCTACACCTTC

V: TRBV5-6
size: -
J: TRBJ1-5
D: -
CDR3: CASSSLGLGPGQPQHF
DNA: TGTGCCAGCAGCTCCTTGGGCCTCGGCCCGGGTCAGCCCCAGCATTTT

V: TRBV5-4
size: -
J: TRBJ2-5
D: TRBD1
CDR3: CASYKWTGTQVETQYF
DNA: TGTGCCAGCTATAAATGGACAGGGACGCAAGTAGAGACCCAGTACTTC

V: TRBV5-1
size: -
J: TRBJ2-7
D: TRBD2
CDR3: CASSQLGSGGDYEQYF
DNA: TGCGCCAGCAGCCAGCTTGGGAGCGGGGGGGACTACGAGCAGTACTTC

V: TRBV10-3
size: -
J: TRBJ1-2
D: TRBD1
CDR3: CAIGAGTGSMRGYTF
DNA: TGTGCCATCGGAGCCGGGACAGGCTCTATGAGGGGCTACACCTTC

V: TRBV28
size: -
J: TRBJ2-1
D: -
CDR3: CASSLRAGPTISSYNEQFF
DNA: TGTGCCAGCAGTTTAAGGGCAGGGCCGACTATTAGCTCCTACAATGAGCAGTTCTTC

V: TRBV4-2
size: -
J: TRBJ1-5
D: -
CDR3: CASSQDLGAGGNQPQHF
DNA: TGTGCCAGCAGCCAAGATTTGGGGGCTGGTGGCAATCAGCCCCAGCATTTT

V: TRBV6-1
size: -
J: TRBJ1-5
D: -
CDR3: CASSAGHFNQPQHF
DNA: TGTGCCAGCAGCGCAGGACACTTCAATCAGCCCCAGCATTTT

V: TRBV5-1
size: -
J: TRBJ2-3
D: TRBD2
CDR3: CASSTVAGEGTQYF
DNA: TGCGCCAGCAGCACCGTGGCGGGAGAAGGTACGCAGTATTTT

V: TRBV27
size: -
J: TRBJ1-5
D: -
CDR3: CASSLEKGQPQHF
DNA: TGTGCCAGCAGTTTGGAGAAGGGGCAGCCCCAGCATTTT

V: TRBV15
size: -
J: TRBJ1-5
D: -
CDR3: CATSRDLLQGRNQPQHF
DNA: TGTGCCACCAGCAGAGATCTCCTCCAGGGCCGAAATCAGCCCCAGCATTTT

V: TRBV28
size: few
J: TRBJ1-1
D: -
CDR3: CASRPRVPEAFF
DNA: TGTGCCAGCAGACCCAGGGTTCCTGAAGCTTTCTTT

V: TRBV5-1
size: -
J: TRBJ2-3
D: TRBD2
CDR3: CASSRDSGRSTDTQYF
DNA: TGCGCCAGCAGCCGCGATAGCGGGAGGTCCACAGATACGCAGTATTTT

V: TRBV7-9
size: -
J: TRBJ2-1
D: -
CDR3: CASSLGWGNEQFF
DNA: TGTGCCAGCAGCTTAGGCTGGGGAAATGAGCAGTTCTTC

V: TRBV2
size: -
J: TRBJ2-5
D: TRBD2
CDR3: CASRSGSYETQYF
DNA: TGTGCCAGCAGGAGCGGGAGCTACGAGACCCAGTACTTC

V: TRBV28
size: -
J: TRBJ2-2
D: -
CDR3: CASSLKAPGELFF
DNA: TGTGCCAGCAGCCTAAAAGCCCCCGGGGAGCTGTTTTTT

V: TRBV6-6
size: -
J: TRBJ1-1
D: -
CDR3: CASSYSMSKGDTEAFF
DNA: TGTGCCAGCAGTTACTCGATGAGTAAAGGGGACACTGAAGCTTTCTTT

V: TRBV25-1
size: -
J: TRBJ2-2
D: TRBD1
CDR3: CASSSAGGTGELFF
DNA: TGTGCCAGCAGTTCAGCAGGGGGCACCGGGGAGCTGTTTTTT

V: TRBV5-4
size: -
J: TRBJ2-1
D: -
CDR3: CASSLGLATDEQFF
DNA: TGTGCCAGCAGCTTGGGGCTAGCGACTGATGAGCAGTTCTTC

V: TRBV30
size: -
J: TRBJ2-7
D: -
CDR3: CAWSALAEQYF
DNA: TGTGCCTGGAGTGCTTTAGCCGAGCAGTACTTC

V: TRBV28
size: -
J: TRBJ1-5
D: TRBD1
CDR3: CASSFSTGGPNQPQHF
DNA: TGTGCCAGCAGTTTTTCGACAGGGGGACCCAATCAGCCCCAGCATTTT